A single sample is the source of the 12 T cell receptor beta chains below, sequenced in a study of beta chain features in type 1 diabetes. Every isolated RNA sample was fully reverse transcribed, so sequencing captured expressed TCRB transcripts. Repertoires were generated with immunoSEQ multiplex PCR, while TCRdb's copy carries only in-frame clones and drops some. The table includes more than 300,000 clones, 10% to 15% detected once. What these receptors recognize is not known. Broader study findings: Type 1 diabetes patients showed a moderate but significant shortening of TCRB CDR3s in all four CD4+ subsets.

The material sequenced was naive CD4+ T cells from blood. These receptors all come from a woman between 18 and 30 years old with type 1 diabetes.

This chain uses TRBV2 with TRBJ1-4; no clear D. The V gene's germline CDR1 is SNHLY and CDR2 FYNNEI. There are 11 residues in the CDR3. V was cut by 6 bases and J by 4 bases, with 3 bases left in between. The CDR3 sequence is CASSGNEKLFF. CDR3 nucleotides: TGTGCCAGCAGCGGTAATGAAAAACTGTTTTTT.

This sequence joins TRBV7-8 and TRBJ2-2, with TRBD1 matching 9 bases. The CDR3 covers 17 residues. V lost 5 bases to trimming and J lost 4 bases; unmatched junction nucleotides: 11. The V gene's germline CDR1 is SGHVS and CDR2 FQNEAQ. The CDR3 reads CASSQPFRDRVTGELFF. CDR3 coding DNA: TGTGCCAGCAGCCAACCATTCCGGGACAGGGTCACCGGGGAGCTGTTTTTT.

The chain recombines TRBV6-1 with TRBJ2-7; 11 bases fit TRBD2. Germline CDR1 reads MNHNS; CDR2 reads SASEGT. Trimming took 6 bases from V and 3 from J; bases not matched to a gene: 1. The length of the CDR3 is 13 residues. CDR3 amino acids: CASSGTSGYEQYF. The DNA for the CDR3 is TGTGCCAGCAGCGGGACTAGCGGCTACGAGCAGTACTTC.

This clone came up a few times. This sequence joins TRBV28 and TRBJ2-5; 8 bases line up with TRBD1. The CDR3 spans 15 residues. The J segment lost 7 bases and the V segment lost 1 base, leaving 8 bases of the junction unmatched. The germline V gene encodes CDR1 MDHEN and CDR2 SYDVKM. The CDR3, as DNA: TGTGCCAGCAGTTTATCATTGACAGGGGTCGCGACCCAGTACTTC. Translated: CASSLSLTGVATQYF.

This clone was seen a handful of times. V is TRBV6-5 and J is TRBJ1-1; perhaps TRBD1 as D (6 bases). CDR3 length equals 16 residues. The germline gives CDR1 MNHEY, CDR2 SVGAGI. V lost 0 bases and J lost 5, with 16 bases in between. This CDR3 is CASSYSGAPGNTEAFF. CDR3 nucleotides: TGTGCCAGCAGTTACTCGGGGGCGCCAGGTAATACTGAAGCTTTCTTT.

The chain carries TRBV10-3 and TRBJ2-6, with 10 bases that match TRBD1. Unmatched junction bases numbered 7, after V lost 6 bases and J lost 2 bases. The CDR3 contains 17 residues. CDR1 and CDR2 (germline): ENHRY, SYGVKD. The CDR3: CAIRAGTGDTGANVLTF. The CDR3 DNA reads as TGTGCCATCAGAGCCGGGACAGGGGATACTGGGGCCAACGTCCTGACTTTC.

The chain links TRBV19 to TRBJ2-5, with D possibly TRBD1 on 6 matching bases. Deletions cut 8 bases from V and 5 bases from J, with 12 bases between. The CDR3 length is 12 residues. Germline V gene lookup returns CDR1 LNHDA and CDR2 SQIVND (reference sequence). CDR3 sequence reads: CASQRQGETQYF. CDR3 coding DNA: TGTGCCAGTCAGAGGCAGGGGGAGACCCAGTACTTC.

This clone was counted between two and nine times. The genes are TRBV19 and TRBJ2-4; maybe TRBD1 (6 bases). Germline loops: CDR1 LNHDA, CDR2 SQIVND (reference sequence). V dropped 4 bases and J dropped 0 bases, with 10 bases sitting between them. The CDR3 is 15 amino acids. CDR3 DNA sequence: TGTGCCAGTAGTAGACAGGCAGGAGCCAAAAACATTCAGTACTTC. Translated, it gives CASSRQAGAKNIQYF.

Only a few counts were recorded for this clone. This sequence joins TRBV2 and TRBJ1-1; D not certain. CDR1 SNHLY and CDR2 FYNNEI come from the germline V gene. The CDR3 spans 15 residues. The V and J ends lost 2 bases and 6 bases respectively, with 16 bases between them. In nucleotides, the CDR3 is TGTGCCAGCAGTGAAAGTATAGGGCGGGTTCCTGAAGCTTTCTTT. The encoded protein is CASSESIGRVPEAFF.

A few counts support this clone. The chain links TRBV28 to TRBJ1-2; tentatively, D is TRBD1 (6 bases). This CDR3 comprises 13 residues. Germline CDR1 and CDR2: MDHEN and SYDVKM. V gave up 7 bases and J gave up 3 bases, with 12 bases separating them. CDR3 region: CASKGGGDYGYTF. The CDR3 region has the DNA TGTGCCAGCAAGGGGGGGGGCGACTATGGCTACACCTTC.

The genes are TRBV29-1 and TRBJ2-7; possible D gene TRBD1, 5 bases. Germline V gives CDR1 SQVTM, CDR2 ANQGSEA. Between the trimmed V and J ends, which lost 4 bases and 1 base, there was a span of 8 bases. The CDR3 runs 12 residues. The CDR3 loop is CSVGTHSYEQYF. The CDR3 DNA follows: TGCAGCGTTGGGACACATTCCTACGAGCAGTACTTC.

In DNA, the CDR3 is TGTGCCAGTAGTGCCCCGGGACAAGTATCTGTGGGTACGCAGTATTTT. This codes for CASSAPGQVSVGTQYF. The rearrangement joins TRBV19 to TRBJ2-3; D perhaps matches TRBD1 (6 bases). V lost 5 bases to trimming and J lost 8 bases, with 23 bases between them. This CDR3 region has 16 residues. Germline V gene lookup returns CDR1 LNHDA and CDR2 SQIVND (reference sequence).